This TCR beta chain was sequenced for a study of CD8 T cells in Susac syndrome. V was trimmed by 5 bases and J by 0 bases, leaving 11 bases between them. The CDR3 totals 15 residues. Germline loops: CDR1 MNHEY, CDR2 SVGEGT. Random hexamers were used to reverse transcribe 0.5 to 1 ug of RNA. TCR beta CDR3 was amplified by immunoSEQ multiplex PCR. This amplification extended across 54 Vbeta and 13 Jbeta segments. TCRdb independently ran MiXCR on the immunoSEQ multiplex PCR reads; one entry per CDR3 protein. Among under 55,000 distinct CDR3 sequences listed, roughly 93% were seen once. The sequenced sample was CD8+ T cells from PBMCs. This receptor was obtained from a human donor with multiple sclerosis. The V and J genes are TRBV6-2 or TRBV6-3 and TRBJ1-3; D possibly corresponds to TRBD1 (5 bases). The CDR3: CASSPLDNSGNTIYF. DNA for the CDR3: TGTGCCAGCAGTCCTTTGGACAACTCTGGAAACACCATATATTTT.